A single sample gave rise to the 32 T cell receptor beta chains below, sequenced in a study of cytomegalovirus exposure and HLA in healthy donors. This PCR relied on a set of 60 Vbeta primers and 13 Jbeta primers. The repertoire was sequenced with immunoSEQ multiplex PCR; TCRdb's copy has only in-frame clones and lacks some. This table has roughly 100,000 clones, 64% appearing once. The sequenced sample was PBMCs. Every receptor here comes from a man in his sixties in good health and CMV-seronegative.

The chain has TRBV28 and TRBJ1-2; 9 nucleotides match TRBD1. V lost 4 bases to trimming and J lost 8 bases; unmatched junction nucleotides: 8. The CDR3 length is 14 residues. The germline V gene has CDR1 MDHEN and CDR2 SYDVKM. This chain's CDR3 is CASSSGTGTMGYTF. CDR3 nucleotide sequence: TGTGCCAGCAGTTCAGGGACAGGGACTATGGGCTACACCTTC.

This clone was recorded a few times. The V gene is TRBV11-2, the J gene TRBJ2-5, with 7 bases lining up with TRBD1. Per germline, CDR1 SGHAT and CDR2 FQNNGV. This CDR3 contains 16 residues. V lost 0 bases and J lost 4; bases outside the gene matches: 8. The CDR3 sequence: CASSLDPETGRETQYF. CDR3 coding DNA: TGTGCCAGCAGCTTAGATCCGGAGACAGGGAGAGAGACCCAGTACTTC.

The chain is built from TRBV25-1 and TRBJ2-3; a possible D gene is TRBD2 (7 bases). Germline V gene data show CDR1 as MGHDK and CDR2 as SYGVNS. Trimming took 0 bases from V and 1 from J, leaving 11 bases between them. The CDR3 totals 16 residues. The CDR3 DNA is TGTGCCAGCAGTGAATATAAGGGGGGGCGCACAGATACGCAGTATTTT. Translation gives CASSEYKGGRTDTQYF.

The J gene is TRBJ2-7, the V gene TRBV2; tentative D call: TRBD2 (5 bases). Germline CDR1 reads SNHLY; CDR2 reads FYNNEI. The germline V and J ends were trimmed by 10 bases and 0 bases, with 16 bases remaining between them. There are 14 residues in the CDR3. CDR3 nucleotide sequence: TGTGCCACCAAAGCCGGGGTCCGCTCCTACGAGCAGTACTTC. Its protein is CATKAGVRSYEQYF.

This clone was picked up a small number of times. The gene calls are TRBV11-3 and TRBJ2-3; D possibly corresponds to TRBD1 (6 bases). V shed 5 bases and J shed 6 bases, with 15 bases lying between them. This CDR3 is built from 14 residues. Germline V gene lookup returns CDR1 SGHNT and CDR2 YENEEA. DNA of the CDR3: TGTGCCAGCAGCCCGCGAGGGGGATTTGATACGCAGTATTTT. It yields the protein CASSPRGGFDTQYF.

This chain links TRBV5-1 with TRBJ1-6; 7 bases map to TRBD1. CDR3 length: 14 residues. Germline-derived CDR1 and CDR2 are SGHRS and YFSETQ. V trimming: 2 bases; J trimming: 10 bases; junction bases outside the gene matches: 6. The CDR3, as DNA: TGCGCCAGCAGCTTCGACAGGGCAGAGTCACCCCTCCACTTT. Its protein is CASSFDRAESPLHF.

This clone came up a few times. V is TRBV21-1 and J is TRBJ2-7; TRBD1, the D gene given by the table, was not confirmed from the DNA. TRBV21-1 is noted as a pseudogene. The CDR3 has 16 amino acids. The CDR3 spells CASSKAEPGQGYEQYF. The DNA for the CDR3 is TGTGCCAGCAGCAAAGCCGAACCGGGACAGGGCTACGAGCAGTACTTC.

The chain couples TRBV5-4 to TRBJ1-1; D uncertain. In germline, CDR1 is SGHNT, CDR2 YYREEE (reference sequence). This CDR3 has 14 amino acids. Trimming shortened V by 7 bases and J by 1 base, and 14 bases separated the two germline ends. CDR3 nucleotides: TGTGCCAGCTTTCGACAAACGTCGAACACTGAAGCTTTCTTT. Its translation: CASFRQTSNTEAFF.

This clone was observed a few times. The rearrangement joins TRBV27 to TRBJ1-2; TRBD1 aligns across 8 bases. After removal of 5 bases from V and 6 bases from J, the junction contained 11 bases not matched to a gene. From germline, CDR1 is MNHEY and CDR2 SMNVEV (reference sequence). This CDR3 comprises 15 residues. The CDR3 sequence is CASSRGTGGWDGYTF. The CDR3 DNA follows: TGTGCCAGCAGTAGGGGAACAGGGGGTTGGGATGGCTACACCTTC.

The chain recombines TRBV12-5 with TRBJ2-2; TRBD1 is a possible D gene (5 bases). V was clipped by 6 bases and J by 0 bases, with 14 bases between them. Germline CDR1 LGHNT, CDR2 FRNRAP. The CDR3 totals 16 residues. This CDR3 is CASGPDSTANTGELFF. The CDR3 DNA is TGTGCTAGTGGCCCTGACAGTACAGCGAACACCGGGGAGCTGTTTTTT.

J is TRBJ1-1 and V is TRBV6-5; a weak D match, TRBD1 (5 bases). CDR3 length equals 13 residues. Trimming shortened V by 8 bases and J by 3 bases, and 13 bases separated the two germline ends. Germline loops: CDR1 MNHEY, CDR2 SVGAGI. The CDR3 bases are TGTGCCAGCGCAAACAGGATCGACACTGAAGCTTTCTTT. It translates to CASANRIDTEAFF.

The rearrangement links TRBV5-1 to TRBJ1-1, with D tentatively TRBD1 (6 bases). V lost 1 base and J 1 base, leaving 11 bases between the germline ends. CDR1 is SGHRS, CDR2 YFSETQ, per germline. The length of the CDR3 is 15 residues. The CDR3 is CASSLPVGQNTEAFF. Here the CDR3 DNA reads TGCGCCAGCAGCTTGCCGGTGGGACAGAACACTGAAGCTTTCTTT. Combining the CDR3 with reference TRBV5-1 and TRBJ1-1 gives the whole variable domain KAGVTQTPRYLIKTRGQQVTLSCSPISGHRSVSWYQQTPGQGLQFLFEYFSETQRNKGNFPGRFSGRQFSNSRSEMNVSTLELGDSALYLCASSLPVGQNTEAFFGQGTRLTVV.

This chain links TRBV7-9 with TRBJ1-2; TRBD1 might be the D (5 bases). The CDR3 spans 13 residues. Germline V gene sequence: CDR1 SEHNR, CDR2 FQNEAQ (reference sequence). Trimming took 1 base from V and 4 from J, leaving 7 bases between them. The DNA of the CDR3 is TGTGCCAGCAGCTTAGGGGGCGGCTATGGCTACACCTTC. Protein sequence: CASSLGGGYGYTF. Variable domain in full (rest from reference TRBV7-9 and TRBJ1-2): DTGVSQNPRHKITKRGQNVTFRCDPISEHNRLYWYRQTLGQGPEFLTYFQNEAQLEKSRLLSDRFSAERPKGSFSTLEIQRTEQGDSAMYLCASSLGGGYGYTFGSGTRLTVV.

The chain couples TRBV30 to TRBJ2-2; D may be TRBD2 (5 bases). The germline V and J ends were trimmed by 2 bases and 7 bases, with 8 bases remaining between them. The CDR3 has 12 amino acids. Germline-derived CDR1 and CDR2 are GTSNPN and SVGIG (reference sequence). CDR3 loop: CAWSLAGGELFF. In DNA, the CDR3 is TGTGCCTGGAGTCTGGCGGGCGGGGAGCTGTTTTTT.

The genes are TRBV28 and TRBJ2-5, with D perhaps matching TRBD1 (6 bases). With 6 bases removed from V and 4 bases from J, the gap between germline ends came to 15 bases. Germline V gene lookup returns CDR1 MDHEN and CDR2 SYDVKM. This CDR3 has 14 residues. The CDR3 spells CASREQGEPETQYF. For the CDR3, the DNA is TGTGCCAGCAGAGAACAGGGTGAACCAGAGACCCAGTACTTC.

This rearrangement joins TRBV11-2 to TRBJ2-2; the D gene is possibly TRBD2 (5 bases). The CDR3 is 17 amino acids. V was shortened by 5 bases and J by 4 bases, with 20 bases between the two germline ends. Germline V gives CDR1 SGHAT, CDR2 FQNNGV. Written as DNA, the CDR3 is TGTGCCAGCAGCCTATATCGCGGACTGGCGAGCACCGGGGAGCTGTTTTTT. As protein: CASSLYRGLASTGELFF.

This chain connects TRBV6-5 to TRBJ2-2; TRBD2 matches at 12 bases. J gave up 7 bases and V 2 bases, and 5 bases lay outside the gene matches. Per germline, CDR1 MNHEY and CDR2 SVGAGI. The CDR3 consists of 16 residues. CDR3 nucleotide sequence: TGTGCCAGCAGTTACCGGACTAGCGGGAATGGCGGGGAGCTGTTTTTT. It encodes CASSYRTSGNGGELFF.

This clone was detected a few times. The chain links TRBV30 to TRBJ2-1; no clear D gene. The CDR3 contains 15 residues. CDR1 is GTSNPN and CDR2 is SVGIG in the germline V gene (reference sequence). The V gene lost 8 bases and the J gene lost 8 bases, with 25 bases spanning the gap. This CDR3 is CAQSRLSIIPHEQFF. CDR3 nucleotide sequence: TGTGCCCAGAGCAGGCTGTCCATCATTCCGCATGAGCAGTTCTTC. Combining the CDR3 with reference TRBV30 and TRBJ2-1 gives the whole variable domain SQTIHQWPATLVQPVGSPLSLECTVEGTSNPNLYWYRQAAGRGLQLLFYSVGIGQISSEVPQNLSASRPQDRQFILSSKKLLLSDSGFYLCAQSRLSIIPHEQFFGPGTRLTVL.

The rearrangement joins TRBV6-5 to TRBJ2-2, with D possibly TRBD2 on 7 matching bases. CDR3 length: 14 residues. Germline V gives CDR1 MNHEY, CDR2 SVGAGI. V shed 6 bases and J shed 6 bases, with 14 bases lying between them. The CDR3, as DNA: TGTGCCAGCAGGACGGGGGGCCTCTCCGGGGAGCTGTTTTTT. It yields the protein CASRTGGLSGELFF.

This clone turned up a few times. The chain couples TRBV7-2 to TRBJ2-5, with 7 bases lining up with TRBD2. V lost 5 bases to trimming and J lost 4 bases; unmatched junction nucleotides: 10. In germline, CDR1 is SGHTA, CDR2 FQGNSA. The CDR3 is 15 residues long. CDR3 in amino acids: CASSRNRLAGETQYF. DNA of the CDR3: TGTGCCAGCAGCCGTAATAGACTAGCAGGAGAGACCCAGTACTTC.

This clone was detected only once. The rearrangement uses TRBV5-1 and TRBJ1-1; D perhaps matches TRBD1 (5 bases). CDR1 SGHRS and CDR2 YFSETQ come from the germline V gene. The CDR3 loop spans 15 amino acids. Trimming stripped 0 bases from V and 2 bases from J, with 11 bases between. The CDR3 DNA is TGCGCCAGCAGCTTGGAGCCAGGGTCAAACACTGAAGCTTTCTTT. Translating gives CASSLEPGSNTEAFF.

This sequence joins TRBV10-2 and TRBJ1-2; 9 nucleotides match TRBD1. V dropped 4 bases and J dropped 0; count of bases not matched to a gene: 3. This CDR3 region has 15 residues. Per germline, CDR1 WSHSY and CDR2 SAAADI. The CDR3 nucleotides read TGCGCCAGCAGTGGTACAGGGGGCCCTAACTATGGCTACACCTTC. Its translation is CASSGTGGPNYGYTF.

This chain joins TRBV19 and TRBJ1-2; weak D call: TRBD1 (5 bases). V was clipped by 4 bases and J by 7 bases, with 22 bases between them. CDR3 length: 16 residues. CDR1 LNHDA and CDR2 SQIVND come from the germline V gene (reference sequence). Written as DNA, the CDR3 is TGTGCCAGTAGTACCCCCAAAGTGGCCAGGGTGATTGGCTACACCTTC. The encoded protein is CASSTPKVARVIGYTF.

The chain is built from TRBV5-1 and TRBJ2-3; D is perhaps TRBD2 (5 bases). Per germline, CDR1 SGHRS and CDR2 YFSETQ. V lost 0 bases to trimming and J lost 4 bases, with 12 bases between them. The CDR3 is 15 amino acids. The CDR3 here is CASSLVSSRADTQYF. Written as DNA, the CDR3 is TGCGCCAGCAGCTTGGTGTCTAGCCGGGCAGATACGCAGTATTTT.

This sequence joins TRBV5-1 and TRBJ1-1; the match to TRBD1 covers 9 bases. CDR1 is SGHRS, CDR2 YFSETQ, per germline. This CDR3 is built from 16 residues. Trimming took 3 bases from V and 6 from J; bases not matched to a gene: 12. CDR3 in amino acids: CASSYLATTGGAEAFF. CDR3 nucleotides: TGCGCCAGCAGCTACCTAGCAACGACAGGGGGAGCTGAAGCTTTCTTT.

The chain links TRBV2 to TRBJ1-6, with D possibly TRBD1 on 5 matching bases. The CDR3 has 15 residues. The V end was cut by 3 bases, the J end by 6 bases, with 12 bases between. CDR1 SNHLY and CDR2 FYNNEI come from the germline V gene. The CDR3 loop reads CASSEEGPRNSPLHF. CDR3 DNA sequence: TGTGCCAGCAGTGAGGAGGGGCCCCGTAATTCACCCCTCCACTTT.

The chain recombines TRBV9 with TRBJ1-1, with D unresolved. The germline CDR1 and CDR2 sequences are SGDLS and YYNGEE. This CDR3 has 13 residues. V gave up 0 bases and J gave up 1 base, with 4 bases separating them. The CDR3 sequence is CASSVVANTEAFF. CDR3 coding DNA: TGTGCCAGCAGCGTAGTAGCGAACACTGAAGCTTTCTTT.

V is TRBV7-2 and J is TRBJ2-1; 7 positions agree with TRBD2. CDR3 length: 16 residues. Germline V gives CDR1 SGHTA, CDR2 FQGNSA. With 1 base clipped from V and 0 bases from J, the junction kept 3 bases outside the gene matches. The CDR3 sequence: CASSLVGGSSYNEQFF. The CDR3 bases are TGTGCCAGCAGCTTAGTTGGCGGGAGCTCCTACAATGAGCAGTTCTTC.

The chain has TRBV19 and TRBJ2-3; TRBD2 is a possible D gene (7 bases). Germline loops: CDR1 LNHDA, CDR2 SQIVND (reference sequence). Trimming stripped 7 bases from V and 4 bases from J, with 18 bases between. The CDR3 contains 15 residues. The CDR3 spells CASTRLGGAPDTQYF. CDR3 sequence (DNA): TGTGCCAGTACTCGATTAGGGGGGGCCCCAGATACGCAGTATTTT.

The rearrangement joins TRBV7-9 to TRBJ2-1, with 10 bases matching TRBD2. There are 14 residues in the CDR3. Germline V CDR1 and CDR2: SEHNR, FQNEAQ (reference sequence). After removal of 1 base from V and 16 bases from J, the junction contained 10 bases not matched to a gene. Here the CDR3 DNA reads TGTGCCAGCAGCTTAGGGATAGCTAGCGGGAGTTTATTCTTC. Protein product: CASSLGIASGSLFF.

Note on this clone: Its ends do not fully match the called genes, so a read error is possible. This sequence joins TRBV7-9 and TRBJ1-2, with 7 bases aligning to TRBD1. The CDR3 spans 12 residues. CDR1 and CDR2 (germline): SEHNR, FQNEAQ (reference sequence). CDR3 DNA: TGTTCCAGCAGCTTAGGGGGCCCGGGCTACACCTTC. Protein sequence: CSSSLGGPGYTF.

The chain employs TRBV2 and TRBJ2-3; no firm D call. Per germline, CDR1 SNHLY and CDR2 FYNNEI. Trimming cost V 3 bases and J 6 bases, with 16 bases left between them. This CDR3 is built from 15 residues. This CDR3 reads CASSDVDGKRDTQYF. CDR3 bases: TGTGCCAGCAGTGATGTTGACGGCAAGAGGGATACGCAGTATTTT.